This is a list of T cell receptor beta chains from one sample in a study of blood T cell repertoires in COVID-19. Assay: immunoSEQ multiplex PCR; the TCRdb copy retains only in-frame clones and omits some. The data contain about 260,000 clones, around nine tenths of them singletons. Sequenced input: peripheral blood. These receptor sequences come from a woman aged 55-70 years with COVID-19, enrolled during active disease. Each CDR3 is given with its conserved first and last residue. A D gene is named only where the DNA matches it firmly. Rows give clone size only sometimes, using once, few, many, or a class for an expanded clone.

v_gene	abundance	d_gene	j_gene	CDR3nt	CDR3aa
TRBV5-1	.	TRBD2	TRBJ2-5	TGCGCCAGCAGCCCCCGGACTAGCGGGAGCGGTGAGACCCAGTACTTC	CASSPRTSGSGETQYF
TRBV5-1	.	TRBD1	TRBJ2-1	TGCGCCAGCAGCTACAGGGGCCCGGATGAGCAGTTCTTC	CASSYRGPDEQFF
TRBV27	.	TRBD2	TRBJ2-1	TGTGCCAGCAGTTCCAGCGGGAGCAGGTACAATGAGCAGTTCTTC	CASSSSGSRYNEQFF
TRBV5-1	.	.	TRBJ2-1	TGCGCCAGCAGCTTGTTGGTAGCCTCGTTAGATGAGCAGTTCTTC	CASSLLVASLDEQFF
TRBV5-4	few	TRBD2	TRBJ2-1	TGTGCCAGCAGCTTGGAAGCGGGAGGCTACAATGAGCAGTTCTTC	CASSLEAGGYNEQFF
TRBV7-2	.	.	TRBJ1-5	TGTGCCAGCAGCTACATGAGCGACAGGAGATGGAATCAGCCCCAGCATTTT	CASSYMSDRRWNQPQHF
TRBV30	.	.	TRBJ1-1	TGTGCCTGGAGTGTTCTTTCCGACAGCATGAACACTGAAGCTTTCTTT	CAWSVLSDSMNTEAFF
TRBV28	few	TRBD2	TRBJ2-1	TGTGCCAGCAGTTTAGGGGCTAGCGGGAGGCCGGTGGGAGGTGAGCAGTTCTTC	CASSLGASGRPVGGEQFF
TRBV19	.	TRBD2	TRBJ2-2	TGTGCCAGTATAGCGGGAGGGCCGCGGGTCACCGGGGAGCTGTTTTTT	CASIAGGPRVTGELFF
TRBV19	.	.	TRBJ2-1	TGTGCCAGTAGTATAGATGTAAATGAGCAGTTCTTC	CASSIDVNEQFF